Sequencing of this TCR beta chain was carried out in a study of shared clonotypes between healthy human individuals. Genomic DNA per cell subset filled all wells of several immunoSEQ plates. The protocol was immunoSEQ multiplex PCR, while the TCRdb copy is restricted to in-frame clones and leaves out a portion. Of some 500,000 clones listed, roughly 95% are singletons. About this clone: Antigen: not known.

The donors were adults (healthy and HIV-negative) with no recent acute infections or vaccinations. General study results and limits: The generation probabilities recorded for non-shared clonotypes fell below those of clonotypes shared by all four donors. Depth was large, yet rarefaction showed that sorted-subset sequencing was incomplete.

The germline V gene encodes CDR1 LGHNA and CDR2 YNFKEQ. This CDR3 is 15 amino acids long. V shed 0 bases and J 14 bases; nucleotides not matched to a gene: 12. The sequenced sample consisted of naive CD4+ T cells sorted from blood. Subset here: CD45RA+ positively selected. The TCR was taken from a woman between 25 and 40 years old in good health. The V gene is TRBV4-2, the J gene TRBJ1-4; 7 bases agree with TRBD1. The CDR3, as DNA: TGTGCCAGCAGCCAAGATGCGGGACAGCCCATCGTGCTGTTTTTT. Translation gives CASSQDAGQPIVLFF.